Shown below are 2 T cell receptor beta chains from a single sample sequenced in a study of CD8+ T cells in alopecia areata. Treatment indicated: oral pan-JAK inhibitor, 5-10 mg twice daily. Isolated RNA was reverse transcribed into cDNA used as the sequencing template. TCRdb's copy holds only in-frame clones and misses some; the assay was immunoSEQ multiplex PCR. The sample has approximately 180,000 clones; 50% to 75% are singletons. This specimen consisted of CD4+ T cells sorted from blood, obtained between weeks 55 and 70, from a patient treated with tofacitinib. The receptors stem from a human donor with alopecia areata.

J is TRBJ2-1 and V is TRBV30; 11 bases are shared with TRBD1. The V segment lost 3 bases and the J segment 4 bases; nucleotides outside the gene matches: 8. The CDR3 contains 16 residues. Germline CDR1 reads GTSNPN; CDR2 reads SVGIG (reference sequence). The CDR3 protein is CAWRGQGGVTYNEQFF. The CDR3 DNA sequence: TGTGCCTGGAGGGGACAGGGGGGCGTCACTTACAATGAGCAGTTCTTC.

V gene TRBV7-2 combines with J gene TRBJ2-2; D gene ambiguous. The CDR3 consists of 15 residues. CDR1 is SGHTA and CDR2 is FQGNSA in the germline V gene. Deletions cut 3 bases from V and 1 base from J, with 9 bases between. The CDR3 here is CASSFPGRNTGELFF. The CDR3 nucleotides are TGTGCCAGCAGCTTCCCGGGCAGGAACACCGGGGAGCTGTTTTTT.